A selection of T cell receptor beta chains follows, all from one sample in a study of shared clonotypes between healthy human individuals. Some clones are missing from TCRdb's copy, which holds only in-frame ones; the method was immunoSEQ multiplex PCR. The repertoire holds 1 million to 1.2 million clones, 70% to 80% seen once, with approximately 0.95% in the top ten. The specimen was memory CD4+ T cells from PBMCs. The receptor set was obtained from a man between 18 and 29 years old in good health. Some clones in this sample may be carry-over from other donors' samples. Each CDR3 is given with its conserved first and last residue. The D gene is left open where the match is weak. A clone size is listed for some rows: how often the clone was seen (once, few, many), or a class if it is expanded.

size	V	D	J	DNA	CDR3
NA	TRBV7-3	NA	TRBJ2-1	TGTGCCAGCAGCTCCCCTTCGGGACGCGAGCAGTTCTTC	CASSSPSGREQFF
once	TRBV11-3	TRBD2	TRBJ2-2	TGTGCCAGCAGCCAAGGCGGGAGTGGCACCGGGGAGCTGTTTTTT	CASSQGGSGTGELFF
NA	TRBV5-8	TRBD1	TRBJ1-1	TGTGCCAGCAGCCAGGGGACAGGGCACCCTGCGAACACTGAAGCTTTCTTT	CASSQGTGHPANTEAFF
few	TRBV9	NA	TRBJ1-3	TGTGCCAGCGGCGCCGGGGGTCCAATCTCTGGAAACACCATATATTTT	CASGAGGPISGNTIYF
NA	TRBV5-1	NA	TRBJ2-5	TGCGCCAGCAGCGGCGAGACCCAGTACTTC	CASSGETQYF
NA	TRBV10-3	NA	TRBJ1-2	TGTGCCATCAGTGATGGGGGGGGCGCGGACTATGGCTACACCTTC	CAISDGGGADYGYTF
few	TRBV7-6	NA	TRBJ2-5	TGTGCCAGCAGCTTATTGTTGGAGACCCAGTACTTC	CASSLLLETQYF
NA	TRBV19	NA	TRBJ1-1	TGTGCCAGTGAAAACGGGGGGTCTACTGAAGCTTTCTTT	CASENGGSTEAFF
few	TRBV2	NA	TRBJ1-5	TGTGCCAGCAGCGCTCAAAGGAATCAGCCCCAGCATTTT	CASSAQRNQPQHF
few	TRBV19	NA	TRBJ1-4	TGTGCCAGTAGTATAGTGGAGTTCGCTAATGAAAAACTGTTTTTT	CASSIVEFANEKLFF
NA	TRBV5-1	NA	TRBJ2-1	TGCGCCAGCAGGACGACCTATCATGAGCAGTTCTTC	CASRTTYHEQFF
NA	TRBV29-1	TRBD1	TRBJ1-3	TGCAGCGCATGGGACAGGGCGGAAGGAAACACCATATATTTT	CSAWDRAEGNTIYF
NA	TRBV30	TRBD1	TRBJ1-6	TGTGCCTGGAGTACGGGGACAGAAAATTCACCCCTCCACTTT	CAWSTGTENSPLHF
once	TRBV2	NA	TRBJ1-1	TGTGCCAGCAGGGCAGGGCGCGCTGAAGCTTTCTTT	CASRAGRAEAFF